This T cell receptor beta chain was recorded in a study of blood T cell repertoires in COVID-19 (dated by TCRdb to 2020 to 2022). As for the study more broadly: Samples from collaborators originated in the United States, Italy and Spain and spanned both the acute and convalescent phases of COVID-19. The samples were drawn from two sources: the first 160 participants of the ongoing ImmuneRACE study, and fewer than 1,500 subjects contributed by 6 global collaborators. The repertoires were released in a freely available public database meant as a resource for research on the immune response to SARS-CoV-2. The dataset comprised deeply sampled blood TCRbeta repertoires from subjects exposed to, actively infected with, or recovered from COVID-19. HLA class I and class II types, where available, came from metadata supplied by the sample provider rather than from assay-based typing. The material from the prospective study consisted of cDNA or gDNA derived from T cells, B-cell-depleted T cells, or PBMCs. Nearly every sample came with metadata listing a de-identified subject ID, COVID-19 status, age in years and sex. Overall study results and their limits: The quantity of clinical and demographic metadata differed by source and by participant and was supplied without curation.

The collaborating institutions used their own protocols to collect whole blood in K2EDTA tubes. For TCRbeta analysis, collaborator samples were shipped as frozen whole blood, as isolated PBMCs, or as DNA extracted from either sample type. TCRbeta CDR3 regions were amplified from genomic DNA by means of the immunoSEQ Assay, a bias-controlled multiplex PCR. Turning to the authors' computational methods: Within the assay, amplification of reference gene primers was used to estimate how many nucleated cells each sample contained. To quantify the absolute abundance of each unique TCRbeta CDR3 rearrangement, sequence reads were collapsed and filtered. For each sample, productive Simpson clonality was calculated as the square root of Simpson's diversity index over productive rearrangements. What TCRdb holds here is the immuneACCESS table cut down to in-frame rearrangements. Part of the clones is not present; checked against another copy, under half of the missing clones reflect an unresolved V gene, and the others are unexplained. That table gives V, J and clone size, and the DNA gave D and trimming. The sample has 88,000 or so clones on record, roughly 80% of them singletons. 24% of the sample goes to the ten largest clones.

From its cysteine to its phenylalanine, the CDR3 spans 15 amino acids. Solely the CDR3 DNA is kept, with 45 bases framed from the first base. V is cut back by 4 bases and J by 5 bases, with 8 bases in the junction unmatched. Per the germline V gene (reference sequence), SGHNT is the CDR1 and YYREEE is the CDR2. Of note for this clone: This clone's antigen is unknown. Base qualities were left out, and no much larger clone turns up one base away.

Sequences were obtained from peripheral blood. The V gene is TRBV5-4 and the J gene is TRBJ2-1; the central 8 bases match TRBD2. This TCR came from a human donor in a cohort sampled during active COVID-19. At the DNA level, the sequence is TGTGCCAGCAGCCCCCGCGGGGGGAGTAACAATGAGCAGTTCTTC. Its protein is CASSPRGGSNNEQFF.